This section outlines one T cell receptor beta chain sequence together with its context. Its antigen is still unknown. No quality values exist for individual bases; no much larger clone is one base distant. The CDR3 regions of human TCRbeta chains were analyzed by immunosequencing. Under the source paper's analysis protocol: TCRs in the repertoires were matched against a reference library of SARS-CoV-2-specific TCRs that had been generated with the MIRA antigen-specificity platform. Breadth was defined as the fraction of unique TCRs that were SARS-CoV-2-associated, and depth was defined as the fraction of total T cells that were SARS-CoV-2-associated. Using the MIRA data, each spike-specific TCR was assigned both to the spike region to which the TCR was reactive and to a CD4 or CD8 class. Log10-transformed breadth and depth values were compared by one-way ANOVA with Sidak's multiple comparisons tests. In its TCRdb copy, this immuneACCESS table keeps in-frame sequences only and misses some clones. Where compared with another copy, unresolved V genes explain less than half of these, and the others have no known cause. V and J calls and clone size are copied from that table; D and trimming were computed from the DNA. The sample table records approximately 140,000 clones; about 90% of these occur just once. The ten largest clones take up around 1.9% of the sample.

This entry belongs to a study of T cell responses to AZD1222 COVID-19 vaccine (dated by TCRdb to the early 2020s). Turning to the overall study: TCR sequencing was performed for more than 230 trial participants, of whom roughly 200 were given two doses of AZD1222 and some 26 were given two doses of MenACWY control vaccine. Trial participants were enrolled into age subgroups of 18-55, 56-69 and 70-plus years, which contained roughly 140, 27 and 60 TCR-sequenced participants, respectively. The investigation overall reported the following: In the small 56-69-year group, the increase in depth fell short of significance, most likely because of low power. Conclusions about previously exposed vaccinees are limited, since just a handful of AZD1222 recipients were seropositive for SARS-CoV-2 at baseline. After two AZD1222 doses, both the breadth and the depth of spike-specific TCRs were significantly higher than at day 0 and than in MenACWY recipients. The whole spike protein was spanned by vaccine-associated CD4 TCRs, and dominant responses were seen in regions 160-218 and 743-854. Participants were mostly white British, with more females than males. The authors suggested clonal diversity may have been underestimated. Because no day 14 peak-response samples were available, repertoires were characterized only after the peak T cell response. Nearly half of unique spike-specific TCRs reportedly recognized epitopes outside regions mutated in the B.1.351 and B.1.1.7 variants.

CDR1 and CDR2, looked up from the germline V gene, are KGHSH and LQKENI. Inclusive of the bounding cysteine and valine, the CDR3 is 15 residues long. Here the CDR3 DNA is all that survives: 45 bases in frame from base 1. V is pared back by 0 bases and J by 5 bases, with 14 bases lying between the germline termini. The time point label, read with the paper, signifies: about 28 days (+/-7) after the second vaccine dose. AZD1222 recipients given second doses at about 4 weeks or at about 12 weeks were pooled, since spike-specific TCR depth and breadth were not found to differ between the two schedules. Vaccinee samples were obtained from the UK trials COV001 and COV002, which included a single-blind randomized controlled phase 2/3 trial of AZD1222 (ChAdOx1 nCoV-19) in healthy adults. For TCRbeta chain sequencing, PBMC samples were collected from trial participants at day 0 and at day 28 after the second dose.

The TCR originated in an adult who received the AZD1222 COVID-19 vaccine. The chain is made from TRBV18 and TRBJ2-7, with TRBD1 as a weak D call on 6 bases. The material sequenced was peripheral blood, taken 28 days after the second AZD1222 dose. The CDR3 is CASSPPGTGFNEQYV. The nucleotide sequence reads TGTGCCAGCTCACCACCGGGAACAGGGTTCAACGAGCAGTACGTC.